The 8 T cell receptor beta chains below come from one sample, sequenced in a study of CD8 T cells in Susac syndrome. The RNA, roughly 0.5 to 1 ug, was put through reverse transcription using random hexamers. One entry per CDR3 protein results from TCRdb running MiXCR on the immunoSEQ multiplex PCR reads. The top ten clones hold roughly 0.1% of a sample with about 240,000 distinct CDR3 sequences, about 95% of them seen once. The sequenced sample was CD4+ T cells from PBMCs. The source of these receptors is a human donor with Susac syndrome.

Written as DNA, the CDR3 is TGTGCCAGCTCACGACGACTAGAGGCTGAGCAGTTCTTC. It yields the protein CASSRRLEAEQFF. The chain couples TRBV18 to TRBJ2-1, with D maybe TRBD2 (6 bases). Trimming shortened V by 4 bases and J by 9 bases, and 13 bases separated the two germline ends. CDR1 is KGHSH and CDR2 is LQKENI in the germline V gene. The CDR3 covers 13 residues.

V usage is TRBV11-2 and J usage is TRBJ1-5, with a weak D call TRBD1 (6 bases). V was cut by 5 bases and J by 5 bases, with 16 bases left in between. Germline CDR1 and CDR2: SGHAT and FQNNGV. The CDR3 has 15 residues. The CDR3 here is CASSLGQSSYQPQHF. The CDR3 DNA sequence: TGTGCCAGCAGCCTCGGACAGTCCTCCTATCAGCCCCAGCATTTT.

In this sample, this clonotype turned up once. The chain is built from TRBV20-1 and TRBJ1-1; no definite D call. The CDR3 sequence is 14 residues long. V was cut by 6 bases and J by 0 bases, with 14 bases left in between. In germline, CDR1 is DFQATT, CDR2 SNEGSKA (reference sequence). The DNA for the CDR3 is TGCAGTGCCGCTCCATTTACACTGAACACTGAAGCTTTCTTT. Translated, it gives CSAAPFTLNTEAFF.

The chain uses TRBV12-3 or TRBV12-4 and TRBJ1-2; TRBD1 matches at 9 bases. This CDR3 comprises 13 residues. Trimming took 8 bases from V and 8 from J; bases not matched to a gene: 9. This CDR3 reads CASSGITGGGYTF. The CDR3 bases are TGTGCCAGCTCGGGGATAACAGGGGGCGGCTACACCTTC.

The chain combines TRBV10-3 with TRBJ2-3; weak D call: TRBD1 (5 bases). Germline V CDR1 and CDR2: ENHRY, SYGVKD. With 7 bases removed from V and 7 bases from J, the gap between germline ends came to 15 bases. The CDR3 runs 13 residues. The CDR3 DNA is TGTGCCATCACCCAGGGTAGCACTAATACGCAGTATTTT. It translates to CAITQGSTNTQYF.

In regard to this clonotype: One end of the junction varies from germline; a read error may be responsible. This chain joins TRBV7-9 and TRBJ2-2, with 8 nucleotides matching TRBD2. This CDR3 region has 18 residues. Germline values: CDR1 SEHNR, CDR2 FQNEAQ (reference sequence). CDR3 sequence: CASSSLAGRPMNTGELFF. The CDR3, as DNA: TGCGCCAGCAGCTCGCTAGCGGGTCGTCCTATGAACACCGGGGAGCTGTTTTTT. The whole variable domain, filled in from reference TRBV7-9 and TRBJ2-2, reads DTGVSQNPRHKITKRGQNVTFRCDPISEHNRLYWYRQTLGQGPEFLTYFQNEAQLEKSRLLSDRFSAERPKGSFSTLEIQRTEQGDSAMYLCASSSLAGRPMNTGELFFGEGSRLTVL.

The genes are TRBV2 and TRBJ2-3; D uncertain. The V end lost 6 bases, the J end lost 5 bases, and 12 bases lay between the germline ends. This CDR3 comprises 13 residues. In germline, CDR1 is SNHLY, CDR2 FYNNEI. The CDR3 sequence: CASRAGSQDTQYF. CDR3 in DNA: TGTGCCAGCAGGGCCGGGTCGCAAGATACGCAGTATTTT.

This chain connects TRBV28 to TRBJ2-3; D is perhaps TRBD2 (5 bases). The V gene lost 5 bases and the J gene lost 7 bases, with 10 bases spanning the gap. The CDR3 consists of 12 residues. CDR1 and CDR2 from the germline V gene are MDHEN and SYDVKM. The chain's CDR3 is CASSTGINTQYF. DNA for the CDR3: TGTGCCAGCAGTACGGGGATCAATACGCAGTATTTT.